This note documents a single T cell receptor (beta chain) sequence. Its antigen is unidentified. One end of the junction is discordant with germline, which a read error may explain. The CDR3 sequence is 14 residues long. Germline assignment: CDR1 SGHRS and CDR2 YFSETQ. The record originates from a study of CD8+CD57+ T cells in acquired aplastic anemia. As for the study in general: Each DNA sample taken from sorted CD4+ and CD8+ cells came to about 3.4 ug on average. An average of about 9.8 million reads for CD4+ cells was obtained from healthy donors.

Genomic DNA acted as the template from which TCR beta VDJ combination and CDR3 sequence profiling were carried out. TCRdb re-analysed the reads in MiXCR, keeping a single row per CDR3 protein. The sample lists some 410,000 distinct CDR3 sequences, about two thirds occurring once. Study-level points and caveats: Both patients and controls carried the same twenty-nine CD8+ CDR3 sequences.

Sequenced input: sorted CD4+, CD8+, or CD8+CD57+ T cells (not recorded which) from PBMCs. The clonotype was recovered from a human donor in good health, serving as a control. The chain employs TRBV5-1 and TRBJ2-1; D is possibly TRBD1 (6 bases). CDR3 nucleotide sequence: TGCGCCACCAGCAGAGGGGAGACAGGTCGTGAGCAGTTCTTC. It specifies CATSRGETGREQFF.